This T cell receptor beta chain was recorded in a study of shared clonotypes between healthy human individuals. Study overall: The cohort had a couple of women and a few men, ages 18 to 49.

The table came from immunoSEQ multiplex PCR; TCRdb's copy has only in-frame clones and leaves some out. The sample consists of millions of clones, approximately 93% of them appearing once. Of note for this clone: The sample carries other DNA sequences with the same CDR3.

Sequencing input: naive CD4+ T cells from PBMCs. Subset in this sample: CD45RA+ positively selected. The source of this sequence is a man aged 18 to 30 in good health. Some clones in this sample may be carry-over from other donors' samples.

This CDR3 is CASSLREETQYF. The CDR3 bases are TGTGCCAGCAGTTTAAGGGAAGAGACCCAGTACTTC. This chain connects TRBV28 to TRBJ2-5; D ambiguous. The ends were cut back, 2 bases at V and 3 bases at J, with 4 bases in the middle. Germline CDR1 reads MDHEN; CDR2 reads SYDVKM. The CDR3 contains 12 residues.